A selection of T cell receptor beta chains follows, all from one sample in a study of cytotoxic CD8 clonotypes in ibrutinib-treated CLL. Assay used: immunoSEQ multiplex PCR; TCRdb lists only in-frame clones, some missing. This table holds about 270,000 clones, more than 70% found once. The input for sequencing was PBMCs, taken at disease progression, from a patient treated with ibrutinib. These receptors all stem from a human donor with chronic lymphocytic leukemia. The CDR3 runs from the conserved cysteine through the conserved F or W. A D gene is named only where the DNA matches it firmly. Clone size is shown for a subset of rows, as once, few, many or a class of expanded clone.

V,size,D,J,DNA,CDR3
TRBV6-5,NA,NA,TRBJ2-1,TGTGCCAGCAGTAGGGGGGGATCCTACAATGAGCAGTTCTTC,CASSRGGSYNEQFF
TRBV4-2,NA,TRBD2,TRBJ2-3,TGTGCCAGCAGCCGCCATACTAGCGGGGGGACTACAGATACGCAGTATTTT,CASSRHTSGGTTDTQYF
TRBV7-9,NA,TRBD1,TRBJ2-1,TGTGCCAGCAGCTTAGGGGACAGGGAACGCAATGAGCAGTTCTTC,CASSLGDRERNEQFF
TRBV6-5,once,NA,TRBJ2-7,TGTGCCAGCAGTGTTTCCGGCCCCTACTTC,CASSVSGPYF
TRBV18,NA,TRBD2,TRBJ2-1,TGTGCCAGCTCACCAGATCTTCCGGGACTAGCGATTGAGCAGTTCTTC,CASSPDLPGLAIEQFF
TRBV4-1,NA,NA,TRBJ1-2,TGCGCCAGCAGCCAAGCGGGGGAATGGGGCTACACCTTC,CASSQAGEWGYTF
TRBV5-1,few,TRBD1,TRBJ1-2,TGCGCCAGCAGCTATGGACAGGGGATTCTTTACTATGGCTACACCTTC,CASSYGQGILYYGYTF
TRBV15,few,TRBD1,TRBJ2-1,TGTGCCACCAGCAGAGGGGGACAGGGGTGGGGAACCAATGAGCAGTTCTTC,CATSRGGQGWGTNEQFF
TRBV9,once,TRBD1,TRBJ1-4,TGTGCCAGCAGCACCCGGACAGGGCTTAATGAAAAACTGTTTTTT,CASSTRTGLNEKLFF
TRBV4-1,NA,NA,TRBJ2-1,TGCGCCAGCAGCCAAGCCCCCCCTTGGGGGCGGGGCTACAATGAGCAGTTCTTC,CASSQAPPWGRGYNEQFF
TRBV29-1,NA,NA,TRBJ1-2,TGCAGCGTTGACAGGGCCTATAACTATGGCTACACCTTC,CSVDRAYNYGYTF
TRBV19,NA,TRBD2,TRBJ2-1,TGTGCCAGTAGTCTTTTACCGACTAGCGCATACAATGAGCAGTTCTTC,CASSLLPTSAYNEQFF
TRBV4-1,NA,TRBD2,TRBJ2-1,TGCGCCAGCAGCCAAGCCGAGGCGCGGGAGTATGAGCAGTTCTTC,CASSQAEAREYEQFF
TRBV18,NA,NA,TRBJ1-1,TGTGCCAGCTCACCAGCAGGGGCAATGAACACTGAAGCTTTCTTT,CASSPAGAMNTEAFF
TRBV7-3,NA,NA,TRBJ2-6,TGTGCCAGCAGCTTATCTTCTGGGGCCAACGTCCTGACTTTC,CASSLSSGANVLTF
TRBV5-1,NA,NA,TRBJ2-7,TGCGCCAGCAGCTTGGGTGGGGACAACTCCTACGAGCAGTACTTC,CASSLGGDNSYEQYF
TRBV7-8,NA,NA,TRBJ1-4,TGTGCCAGCAGCTTAGTACTGGCAACTAATGAAAAACTGTTTTTT,CASSLVLATNEKLFF
TRBV7-9,NA,NA,TRBJ2-7,TGTGCCAGCAGCTTGCTACAGGGCGGCGAGCAGTACTTC,CASSLLQGGEQYF
TRBV5-1,few,NA,TRBJ1-1,TGCGCCAGCAGTCATGGGGTTAACACTGAAGCTTTCTTT,CASSHGVNTEAFF
TRBV5-1,NA,NA,TRBJ2-1,TGCGCCAGCAGCTTGGCTGGGATCCTGGCCTCCTACAATGAGCAGTTCTTC,CASSLAGILASYNEQFF
TRBV27,NA,TRBD2,TRBJ2-7,TGTGCCAGCAGTTGGCTAGCGGGGGCCTACGAGCAGTACTTC,CASSWLAGAYEQYF
TRBV19,NA,NA,TRBJ1-2,TGTGCCAGTACGAACGGCTATGGCTACACCTTC,CASTNGYGYTF
TRBV7-6,NA,TRBD1,TRBJ1-6,TGTGCCAGCAGCCTAGACAGGGTCTCCTATAATTCACCCCTCCACTTT,CASSLDRVSYNSPLHF
TRBV29-1,NA,NA,TRBJ2-3,TGCAGCGTTGATTATACGCAGTATTTT,CSVDYTQYF
TRBV18,few,NA,TRBJ2-7,TGTGCCAGCTCACCATATCCGGGGGGCGCCTACGAGCAGTACTTC,CASSPYPGGAYEQYF